The clone carrying this T cell receptor beta chain occurred many times. V shed 4 bases and J shed 0 bases, with 10 bases lying between them. Germline CDR1 SGDLS, CDR2 YYNGEE. The length of the CDR3 is 15 residues. A library of TCRbeta sequences, prepared with unique molecular identifiers, was generated. One entry per CDR3 protein, called by TCRdb with MiXCR from the PCR reads. The sample records tens of thousands of distinct CDR3 sequences, 6% to 8% being singletons. This sample was taken from a study of T-cell reconstitution after alpha-beta-depleted transplantation in children. The sequenced sample was PBMCs from the stem cell graft donor, obtained from the stem cell graft. The chain couples TRBV9 to TRBJ2-2, with D possibly TRBD1 on 6 matching bases. This TCR came from a human donor who donated a stem cell graft to a child with acute lymphoblastic leukemia. The CDR3 sequence: CASSPRTANTGELFF. The DNA for the CDR3 is TGTGCCAGCAGCCCCCGGACAGCGAACACCGGGGAGCTGTTTTTT.